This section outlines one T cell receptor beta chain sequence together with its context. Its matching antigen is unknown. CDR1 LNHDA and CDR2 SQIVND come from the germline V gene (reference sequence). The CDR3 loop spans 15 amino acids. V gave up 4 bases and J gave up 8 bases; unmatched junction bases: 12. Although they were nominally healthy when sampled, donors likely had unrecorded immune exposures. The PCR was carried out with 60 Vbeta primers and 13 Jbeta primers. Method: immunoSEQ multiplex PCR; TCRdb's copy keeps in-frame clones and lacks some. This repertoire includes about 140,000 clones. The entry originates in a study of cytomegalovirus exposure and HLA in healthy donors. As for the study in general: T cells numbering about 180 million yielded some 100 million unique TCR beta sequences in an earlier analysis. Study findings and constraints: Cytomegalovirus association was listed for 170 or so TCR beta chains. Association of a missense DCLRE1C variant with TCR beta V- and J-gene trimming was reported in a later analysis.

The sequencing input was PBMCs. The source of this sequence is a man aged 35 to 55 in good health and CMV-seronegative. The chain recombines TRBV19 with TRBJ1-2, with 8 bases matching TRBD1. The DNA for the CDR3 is TGTGCCAGTAGTACCCAAGACAGGGGTGAGGAAGGCTACACCTTC. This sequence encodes CASSTQDRGEEGYTF.